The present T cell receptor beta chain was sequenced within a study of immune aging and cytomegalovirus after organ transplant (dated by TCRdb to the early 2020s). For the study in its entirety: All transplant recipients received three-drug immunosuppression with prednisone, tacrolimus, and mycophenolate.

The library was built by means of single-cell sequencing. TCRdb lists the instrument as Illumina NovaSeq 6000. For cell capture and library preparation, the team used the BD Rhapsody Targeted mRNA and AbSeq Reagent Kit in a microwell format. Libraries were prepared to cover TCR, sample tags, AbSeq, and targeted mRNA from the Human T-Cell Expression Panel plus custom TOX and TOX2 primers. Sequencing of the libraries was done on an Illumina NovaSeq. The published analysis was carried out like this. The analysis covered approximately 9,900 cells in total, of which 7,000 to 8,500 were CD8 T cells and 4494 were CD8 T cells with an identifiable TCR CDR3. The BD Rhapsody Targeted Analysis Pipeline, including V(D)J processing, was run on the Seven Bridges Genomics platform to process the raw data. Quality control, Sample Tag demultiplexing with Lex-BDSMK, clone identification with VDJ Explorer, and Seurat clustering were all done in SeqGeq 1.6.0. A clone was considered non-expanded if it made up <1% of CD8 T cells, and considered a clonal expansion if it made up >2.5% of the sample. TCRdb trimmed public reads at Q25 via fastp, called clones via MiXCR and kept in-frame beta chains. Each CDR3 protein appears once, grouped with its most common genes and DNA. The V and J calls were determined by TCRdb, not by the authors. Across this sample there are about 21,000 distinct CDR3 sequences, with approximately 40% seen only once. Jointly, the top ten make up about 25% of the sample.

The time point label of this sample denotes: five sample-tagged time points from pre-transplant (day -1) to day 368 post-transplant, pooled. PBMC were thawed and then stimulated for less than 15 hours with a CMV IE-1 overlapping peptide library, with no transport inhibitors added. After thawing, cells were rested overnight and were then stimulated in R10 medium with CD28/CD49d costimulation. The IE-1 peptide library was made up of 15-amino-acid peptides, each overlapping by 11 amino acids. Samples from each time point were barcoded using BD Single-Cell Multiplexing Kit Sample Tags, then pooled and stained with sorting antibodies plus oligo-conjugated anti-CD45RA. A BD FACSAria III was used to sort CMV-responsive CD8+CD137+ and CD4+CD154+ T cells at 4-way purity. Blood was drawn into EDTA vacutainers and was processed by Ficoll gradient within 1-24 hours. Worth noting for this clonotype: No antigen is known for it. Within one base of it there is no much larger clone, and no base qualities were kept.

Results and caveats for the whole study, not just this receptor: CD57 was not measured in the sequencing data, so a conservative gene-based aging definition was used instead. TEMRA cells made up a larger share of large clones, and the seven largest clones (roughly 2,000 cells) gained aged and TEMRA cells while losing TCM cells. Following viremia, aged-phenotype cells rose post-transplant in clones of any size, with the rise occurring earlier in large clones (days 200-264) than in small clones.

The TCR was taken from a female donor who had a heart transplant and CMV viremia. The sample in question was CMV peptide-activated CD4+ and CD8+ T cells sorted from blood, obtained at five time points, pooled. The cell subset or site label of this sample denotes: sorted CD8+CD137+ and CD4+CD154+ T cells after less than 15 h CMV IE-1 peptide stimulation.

The CDR3 protein: CASSGGQGSNQPQHF. In nucleotide form, the sequence is TGTGCCAGTAGTGGAGGACAGGGCTCTAATCAGCCCCAGCATTTT. The sequence links TRBV19 to TRBJ1-5, with 8 middle bases fitting TRBD1. The germline V gene (reference sequence) gives CDR1 as LNHDA and CDR2 as SQIVND. The CDR3 has 15 amino acids, counting the end cysteine and phenylalanine. CDR3 DNA is the only sequence kept; it has 45 bases, read in frame from the first base. V is pruned by 5 bases and J by 4 bases, leaving 7 bases of the junction without a gene match.